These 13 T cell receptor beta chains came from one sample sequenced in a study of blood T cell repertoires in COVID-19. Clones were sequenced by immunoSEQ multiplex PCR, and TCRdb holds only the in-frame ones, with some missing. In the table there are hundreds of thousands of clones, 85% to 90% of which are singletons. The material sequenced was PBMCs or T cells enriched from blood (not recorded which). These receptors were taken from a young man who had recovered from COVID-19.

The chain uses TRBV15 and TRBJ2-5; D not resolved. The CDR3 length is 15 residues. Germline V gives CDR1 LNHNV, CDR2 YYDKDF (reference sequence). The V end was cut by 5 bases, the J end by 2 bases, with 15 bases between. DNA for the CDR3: TGTGCCACCAGCCATCAGGTGGGCATACAAGAGACCCAGTACTTC. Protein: CATSHQVGIQETQYF.

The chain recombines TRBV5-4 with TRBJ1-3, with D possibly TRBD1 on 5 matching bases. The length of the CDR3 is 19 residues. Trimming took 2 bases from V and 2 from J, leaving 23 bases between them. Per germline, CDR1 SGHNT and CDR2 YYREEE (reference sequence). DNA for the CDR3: TGTGCCAGCAGCTTATCATTCGGGGGGAGGGGCGCAGCTGGAAACACCATATATTTT. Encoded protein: CASSLSFGGRGAAGNTIYF.

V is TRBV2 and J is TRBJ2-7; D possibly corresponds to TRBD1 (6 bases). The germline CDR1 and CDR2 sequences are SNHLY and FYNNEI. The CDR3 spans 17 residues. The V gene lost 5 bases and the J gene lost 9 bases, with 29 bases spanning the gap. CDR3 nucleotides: TGTGCCAGCAGTTCCCCCTTATCCCGGGACACCATTCGCTGGCAGTACTTC. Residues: CASSSPLSRDTIRWQYF.

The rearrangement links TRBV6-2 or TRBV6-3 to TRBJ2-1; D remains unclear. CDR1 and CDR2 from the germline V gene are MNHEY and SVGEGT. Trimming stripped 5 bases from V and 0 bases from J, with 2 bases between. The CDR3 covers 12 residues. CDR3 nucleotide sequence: TGTGCCAGCAGTCGCTCCTACAATGAGCAGTTCTTC. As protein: CASSRSYNEQFF.

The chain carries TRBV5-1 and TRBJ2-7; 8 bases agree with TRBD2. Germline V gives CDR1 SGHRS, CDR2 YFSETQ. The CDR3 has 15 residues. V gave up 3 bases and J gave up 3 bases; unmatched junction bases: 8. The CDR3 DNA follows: TGCGCCAGCAGCTCGCCGGGACTAGGATTCTACGAGCAGTACTTC. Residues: CASSSPGLGFYEQYF.

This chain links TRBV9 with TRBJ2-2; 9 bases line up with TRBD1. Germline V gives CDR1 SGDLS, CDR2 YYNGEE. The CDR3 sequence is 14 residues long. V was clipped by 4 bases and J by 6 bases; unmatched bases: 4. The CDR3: CASSSDRGAGELFF. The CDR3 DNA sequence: TGTGCCAGCAGCTCGGACAGGGGTGCCGGGGAGCTGTTTTTT.

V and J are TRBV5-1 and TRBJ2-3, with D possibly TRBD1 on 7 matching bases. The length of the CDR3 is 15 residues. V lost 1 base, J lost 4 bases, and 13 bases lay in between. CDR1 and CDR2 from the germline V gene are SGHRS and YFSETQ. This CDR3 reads CASSLWRGLADTQYF. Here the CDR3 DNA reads TGCGCCAGCAGCTTGTGGAGGGGGCTGGCAGATACGCAGTATTTT. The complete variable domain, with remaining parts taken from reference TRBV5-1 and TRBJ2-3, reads KAGVTQTPRYLIKTRGQQVTLSCSPISGHRSVSWYQQTPGQGLQFLFEYFSETQRNKGNFPGRFSGRQFSNSRSEMNVSTLELGDSALYLCASSLWRGLADTQYFGPGTRLTVL.

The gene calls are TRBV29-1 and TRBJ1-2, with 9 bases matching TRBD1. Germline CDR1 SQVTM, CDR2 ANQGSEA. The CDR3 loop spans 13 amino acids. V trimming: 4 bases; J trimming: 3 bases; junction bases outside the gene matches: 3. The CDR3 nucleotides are TGCAGCGTTGGCCGGGACAGGGACTATGGCTACACCTTC. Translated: CSVGRDRDYGYTF.

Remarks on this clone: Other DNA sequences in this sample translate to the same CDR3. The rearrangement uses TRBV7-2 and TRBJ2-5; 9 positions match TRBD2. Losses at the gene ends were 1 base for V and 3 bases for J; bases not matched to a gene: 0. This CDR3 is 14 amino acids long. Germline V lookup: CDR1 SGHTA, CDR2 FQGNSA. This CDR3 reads CASSLGLAEETQYF. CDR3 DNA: TGTGCCAGCAGCTTAGGACTAGCGGAAGAGACCCAGTACTTC.

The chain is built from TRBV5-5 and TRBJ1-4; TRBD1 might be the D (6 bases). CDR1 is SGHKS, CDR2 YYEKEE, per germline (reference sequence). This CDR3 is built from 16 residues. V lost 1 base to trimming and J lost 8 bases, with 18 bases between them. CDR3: CASSLNYGGFEEKLFF. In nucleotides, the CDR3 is TGTGCCAGCAGCTTGAATTATGGGGGCTTTGAAGAAAAACTGTTTTTT.

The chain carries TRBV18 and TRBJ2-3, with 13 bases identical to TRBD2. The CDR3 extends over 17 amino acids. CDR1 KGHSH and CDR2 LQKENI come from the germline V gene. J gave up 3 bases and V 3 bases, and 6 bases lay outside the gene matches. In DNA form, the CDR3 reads TGTGCCAGCTCACCGCGACTAGCGGGGGGAAATACAGATACGCAGTATTTT. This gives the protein CASSPRLAGGNTDTQYF.

In DNA form, the CDR3 reads TGTGCCAGCAGCTCCAAGCCCGGGACAGGGCTTAACTATGGCTACACCTTC. It is translated as CASSSKPGTGLNYGYTF. J is TRBJ1-2 and V is TRBV13; 9 bases fit TRBD1. Trimming cost V 4 bases and J 1 base; bases outside gene matches: 10. The CDR3 covers 17 residues. Looked up from germline, CDR1 is PRHDT and CDR2 is FYEKMQ (reference sequence).

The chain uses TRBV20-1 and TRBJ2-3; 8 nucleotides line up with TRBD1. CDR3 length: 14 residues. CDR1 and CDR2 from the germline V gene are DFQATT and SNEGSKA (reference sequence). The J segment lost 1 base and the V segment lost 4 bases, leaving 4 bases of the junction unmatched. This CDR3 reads CSAIDRGGTDTQYF. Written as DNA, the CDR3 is TGCAGTGCTATTGACAGGGGCGGCACAGATACGCAGTATTTT.